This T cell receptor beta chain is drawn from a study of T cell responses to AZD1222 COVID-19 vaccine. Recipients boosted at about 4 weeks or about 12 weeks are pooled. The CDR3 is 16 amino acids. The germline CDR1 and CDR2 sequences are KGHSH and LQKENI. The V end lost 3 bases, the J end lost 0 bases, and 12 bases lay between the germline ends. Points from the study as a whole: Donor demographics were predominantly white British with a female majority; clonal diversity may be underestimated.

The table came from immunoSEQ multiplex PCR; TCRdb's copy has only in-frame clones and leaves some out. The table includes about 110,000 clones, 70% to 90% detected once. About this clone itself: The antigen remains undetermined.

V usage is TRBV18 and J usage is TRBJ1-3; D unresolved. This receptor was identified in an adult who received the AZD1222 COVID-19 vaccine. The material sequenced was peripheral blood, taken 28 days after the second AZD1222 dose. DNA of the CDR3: TGTGCCAGCTCACCTAATACGGCAGTCTCTGGAAACACCATATATTTT. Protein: CASSPNTAVSGNTIYF. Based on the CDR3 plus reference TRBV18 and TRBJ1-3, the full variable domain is NAGVMQNPRHLVRRRGQEARLRCSPMKGHSHVYWYRQLPEEGLKFMVYLQKENIIDESGMPKERFSAEFPKEGPSILRIQQVVRGDSAAYFCASSPNTAVSGNTIYFGEGSWLTVV.